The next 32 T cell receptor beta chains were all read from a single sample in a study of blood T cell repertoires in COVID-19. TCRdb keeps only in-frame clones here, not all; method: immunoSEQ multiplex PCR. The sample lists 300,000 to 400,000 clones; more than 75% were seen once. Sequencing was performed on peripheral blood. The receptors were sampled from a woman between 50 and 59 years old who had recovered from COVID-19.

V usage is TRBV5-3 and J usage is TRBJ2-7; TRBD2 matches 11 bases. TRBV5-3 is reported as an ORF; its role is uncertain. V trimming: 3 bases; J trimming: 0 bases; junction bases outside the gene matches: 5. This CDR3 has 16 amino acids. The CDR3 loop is CARSSLLAGGSYEQYF. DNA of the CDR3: TGTGCCAGAAGCTCCCTCCTAGCGGGAGGCTCCTACGAGCAGTACTTC.

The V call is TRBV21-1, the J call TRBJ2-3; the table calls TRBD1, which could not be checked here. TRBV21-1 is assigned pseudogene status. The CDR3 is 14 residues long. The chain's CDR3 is CASSKGDRGDTQYF. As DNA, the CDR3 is TGTGCCAGCAGCAAAGGGGACAGGGGAGATACGCAGTATTTT.

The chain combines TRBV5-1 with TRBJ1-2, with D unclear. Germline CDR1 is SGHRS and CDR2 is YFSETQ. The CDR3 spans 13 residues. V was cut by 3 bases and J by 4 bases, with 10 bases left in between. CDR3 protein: CASSYSGAYGYTF. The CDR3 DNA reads TGCGCCAGCAGCTATTCCGGAGCCTATGGCTACACCTTC.

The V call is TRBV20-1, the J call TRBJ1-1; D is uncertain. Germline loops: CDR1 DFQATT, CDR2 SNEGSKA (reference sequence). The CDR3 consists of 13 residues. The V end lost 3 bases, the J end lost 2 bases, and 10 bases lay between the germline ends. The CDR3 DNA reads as TGCAGTGCTAGTTGGGCACAAAACACTGAAGCTTTCTTT. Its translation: CSASWAQNTEAFF.

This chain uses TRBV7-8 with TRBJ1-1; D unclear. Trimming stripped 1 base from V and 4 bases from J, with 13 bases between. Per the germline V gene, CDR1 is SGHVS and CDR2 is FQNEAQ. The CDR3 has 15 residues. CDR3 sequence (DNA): TGTGCCAGCAGCTTAGTACTGGGAGTGGTCACTGAAGCTTTCTTT. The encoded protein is CASSLVLGVVTEAFF.

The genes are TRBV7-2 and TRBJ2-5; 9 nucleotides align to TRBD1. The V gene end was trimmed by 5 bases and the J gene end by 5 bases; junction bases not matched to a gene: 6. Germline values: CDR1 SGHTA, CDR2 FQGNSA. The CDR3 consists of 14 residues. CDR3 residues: CASSRDRARETQYF. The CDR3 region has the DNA TGTGCCAGCAGCCGGGACAGGGCTAGGGAGACCCAGTACTTC.

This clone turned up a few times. Written as DNA, the CDR3 is TGTGCCAGCAGCCCGGGGGACAGGGATTACGAGCAGTACTTC. The encoded protein is CASSPGDRDYEQYF. The chain has TRBV28 and TRBJ2-7; the match to TRBD1 covers 9 bases. V shed 6 bases and J 4 bases; nucleotides not matched to a gene: 7. CDR3 length equals 14 residues. Germline CDR1 is MDHEN and CDR2 is SYDVKM.

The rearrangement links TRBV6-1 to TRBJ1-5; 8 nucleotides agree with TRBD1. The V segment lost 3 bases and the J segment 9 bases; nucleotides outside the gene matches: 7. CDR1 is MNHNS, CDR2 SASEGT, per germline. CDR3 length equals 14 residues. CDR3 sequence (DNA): TGTGCCAGCAGTGAGAGGGACAGGACGGGGCCCCAGCATTTT. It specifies CASSERDRTGPQHF.

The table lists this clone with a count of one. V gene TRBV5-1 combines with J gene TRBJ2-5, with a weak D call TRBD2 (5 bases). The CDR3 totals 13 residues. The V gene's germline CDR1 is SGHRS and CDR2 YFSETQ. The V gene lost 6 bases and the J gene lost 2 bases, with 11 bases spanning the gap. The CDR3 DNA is TGCGCCAGCAAGGAGGCTTTTCAAGAGACCCAGTACTTC. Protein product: CASKEAFQETQYF.

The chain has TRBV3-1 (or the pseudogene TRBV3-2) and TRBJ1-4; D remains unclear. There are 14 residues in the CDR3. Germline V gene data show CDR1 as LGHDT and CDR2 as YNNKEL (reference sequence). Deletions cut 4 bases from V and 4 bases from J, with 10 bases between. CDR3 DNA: TGTGCCAGCAGCCCCGACGCGGTTAATGAAAAACTGTTTTTT. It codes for CASSPDAVNEKLFF.

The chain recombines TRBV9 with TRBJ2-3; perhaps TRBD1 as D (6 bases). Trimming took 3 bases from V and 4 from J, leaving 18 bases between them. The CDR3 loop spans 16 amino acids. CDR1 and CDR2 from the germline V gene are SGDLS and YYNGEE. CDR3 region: CASSENRVQGPDTQYF. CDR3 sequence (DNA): TGTGCCAGCAGCGAGAACAGGGTCCAGGGCCCAGATACGCAGTATTTT.

For the CDR3, the DNA is TGTGCTAGTGGTCCTTCGACAGGGGCCCGCACTGAAGCTTTCTTT. This encodes CASGPSTGARTEAFF. This chain connects TRBV12-5 to TRBJ1-1; 8 bases fit TRBD1. The germline gives CDR1 LGHNT, CDR2 FRNRAP. After removal of 5 bases from V and 4 bases from J, the junction contained 9 bases not matched to a gene. CDR3 length equals 15 residues. Full variable domain (rest looked up from reference TRBV12-5 and TRBJ1-1): DARVTQTPRHKVTEMGQEVTMRCQPILGHNTVFWYRQTMMQGLELLAYFRNRAPLDDSGMPKDRFSAEMPDATLATLKIQPSEPRDSAVYFCASGPSTGARTEAFFGQGTRLTVV.

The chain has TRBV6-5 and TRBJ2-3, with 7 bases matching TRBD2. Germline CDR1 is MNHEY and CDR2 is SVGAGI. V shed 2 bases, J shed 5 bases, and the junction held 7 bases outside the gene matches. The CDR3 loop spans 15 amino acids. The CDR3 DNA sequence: TGTGCCAGCAGTTACGCGGGAGCCCTGGGAGATACGCAGTATTTT. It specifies CASSYAGALGDTQYF.

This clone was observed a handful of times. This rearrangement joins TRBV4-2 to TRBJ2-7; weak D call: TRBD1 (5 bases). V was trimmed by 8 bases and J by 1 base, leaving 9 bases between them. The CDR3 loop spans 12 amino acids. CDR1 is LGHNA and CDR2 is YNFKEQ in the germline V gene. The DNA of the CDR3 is TGTGCCAGCGCTGACAGTTCCTACGAGCAGTACTTC. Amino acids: CASADSSYEQYF.

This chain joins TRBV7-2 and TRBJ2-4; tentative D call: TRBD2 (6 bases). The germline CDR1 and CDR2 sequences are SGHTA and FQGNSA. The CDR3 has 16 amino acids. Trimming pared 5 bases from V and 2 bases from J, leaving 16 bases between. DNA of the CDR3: TGTGCCAGCAGCCCCCCGGGAGTCGGGACCAAAAACATTCAGTACTTC. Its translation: CASSPPGVGTKNIQYF.

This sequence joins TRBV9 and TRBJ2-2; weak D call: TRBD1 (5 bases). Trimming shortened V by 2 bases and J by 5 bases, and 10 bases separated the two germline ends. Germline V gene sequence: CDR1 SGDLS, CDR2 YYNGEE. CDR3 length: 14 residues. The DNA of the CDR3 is TGTGCCAGCAGCGTTGACAGATATACCGGGGAGCTGTTTTTT. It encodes CASSVDRYTGELFF.

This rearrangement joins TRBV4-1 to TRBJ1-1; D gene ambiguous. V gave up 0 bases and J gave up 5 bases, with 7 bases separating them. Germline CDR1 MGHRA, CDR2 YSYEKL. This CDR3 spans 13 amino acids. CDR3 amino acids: CASSQDRLTEAFF. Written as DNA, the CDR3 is TGCGCCAGCAGCCAAGATCGCCTAACTGAAGCTTTCTTT.

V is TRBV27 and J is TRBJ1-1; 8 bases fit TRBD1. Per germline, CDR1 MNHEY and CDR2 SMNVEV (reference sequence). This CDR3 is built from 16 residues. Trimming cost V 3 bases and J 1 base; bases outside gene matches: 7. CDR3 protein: CASSFLRQGKNTEAFF. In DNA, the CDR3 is TGTGCCAGCAGTTTCTTAAGACAGGGGAAGAACACTGAAGCTTTCTTT.

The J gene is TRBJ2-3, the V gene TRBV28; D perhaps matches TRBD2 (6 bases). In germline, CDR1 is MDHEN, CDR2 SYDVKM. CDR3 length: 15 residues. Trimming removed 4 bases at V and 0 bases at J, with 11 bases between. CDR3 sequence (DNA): TGTGCCAGCAGTTCCCTTCGGGGGAGCACAGATACGCAGTATTTT. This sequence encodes CASSSLRGSTDTQYF.

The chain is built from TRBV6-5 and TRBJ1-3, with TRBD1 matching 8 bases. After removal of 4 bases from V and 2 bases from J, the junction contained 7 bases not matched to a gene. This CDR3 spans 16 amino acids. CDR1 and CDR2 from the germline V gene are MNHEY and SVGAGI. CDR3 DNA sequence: TGTGCCAGCAGTTCATCCGCAGGGGGCCCTGGAAACACCATATATTTT. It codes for CASSSSAGGPGNTIYF.

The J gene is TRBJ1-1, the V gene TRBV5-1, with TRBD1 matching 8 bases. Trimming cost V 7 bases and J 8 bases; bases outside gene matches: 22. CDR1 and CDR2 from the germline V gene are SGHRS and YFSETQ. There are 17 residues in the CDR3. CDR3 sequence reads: CASLTNGQGTDSQEAFF. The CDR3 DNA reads TGCGCCAGCTTAACTAACGGACAGGGCACCGACTCTCAAGAAGCTTTCTTT.

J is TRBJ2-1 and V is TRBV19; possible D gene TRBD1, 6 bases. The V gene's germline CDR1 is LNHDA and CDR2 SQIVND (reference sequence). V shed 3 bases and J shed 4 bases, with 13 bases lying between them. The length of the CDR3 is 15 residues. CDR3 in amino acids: CASSIEDRRYNEQFF. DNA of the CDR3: TGTGCCAGTAGTATTGAGGACAGACGTTACAATGAGCAGTTCTTC. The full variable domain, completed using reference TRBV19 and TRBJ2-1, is DGGITQSPKYLFRKEGQNVTLSCEQNLNHDAMYWYRQDPGQGLRLIYYSQIVNDFQKGDIAEGYSVSREKKESFPLTVTSAQKNPTAFYLCASSIEDRRYNEQFFGPGTRLTVL.

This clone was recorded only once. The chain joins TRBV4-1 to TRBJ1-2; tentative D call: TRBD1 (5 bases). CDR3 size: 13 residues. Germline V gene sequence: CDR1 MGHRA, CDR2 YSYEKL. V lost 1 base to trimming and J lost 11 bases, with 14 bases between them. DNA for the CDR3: TGCGCCAGCAGCCAAGTTCGGCAGGGTCGGTACACCTTC. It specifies CASSQVRQGRYTF.

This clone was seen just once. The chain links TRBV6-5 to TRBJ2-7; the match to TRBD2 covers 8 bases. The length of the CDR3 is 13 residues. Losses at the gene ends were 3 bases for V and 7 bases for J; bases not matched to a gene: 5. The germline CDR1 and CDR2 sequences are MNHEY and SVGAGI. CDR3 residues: CASSYTSGLEQYF. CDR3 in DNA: TGTGCCAGCAGTTATACTAGCGGCCTGGAGCAGTACTTC.

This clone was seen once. The CDR3 spells CASRRTSGGNEQFF. Here the CDR3 DNA reads TGCGCCAGCAGGAGGACTAGCGGGGGCAATGAGCAGTTCTTC. The rearrangement uses TRBV10-2 and TRBJ2-1; 13 nucleotides align to TRBD2. Trimming at V came to 6 bases and at J to 6 bases, leaving 2 bases not matched to a gene. Per the germline V gene, CDR1 is WSHSY and CDR2 is SAAADI. This CDR3 comprises 14 residues.

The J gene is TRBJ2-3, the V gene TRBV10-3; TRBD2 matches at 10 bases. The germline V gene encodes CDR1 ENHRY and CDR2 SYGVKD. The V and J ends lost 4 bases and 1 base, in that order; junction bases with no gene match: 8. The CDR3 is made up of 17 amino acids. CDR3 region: CAISGDVTSGRTDTQYF. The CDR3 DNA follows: TGTGCCATCAGTGGAGATGTGACTAGCGGGCGCACAGATACGCAGTATTTT.

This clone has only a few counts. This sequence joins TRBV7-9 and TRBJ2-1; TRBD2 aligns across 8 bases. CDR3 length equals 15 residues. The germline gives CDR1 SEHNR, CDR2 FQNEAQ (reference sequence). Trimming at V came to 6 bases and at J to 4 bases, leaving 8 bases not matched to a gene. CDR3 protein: CASSSRTSRYNEQFF. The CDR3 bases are TGTGCCAGCAGTTCGCGGACTAGCCGGTACAATGAGCAGTTCTTC.

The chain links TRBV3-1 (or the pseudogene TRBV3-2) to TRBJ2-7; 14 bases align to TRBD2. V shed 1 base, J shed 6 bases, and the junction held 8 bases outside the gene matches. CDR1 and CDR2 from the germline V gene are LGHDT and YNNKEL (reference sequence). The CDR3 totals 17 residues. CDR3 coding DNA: TGTGCCAGCAGCCAAGGACTAGCGGGAGGGTTATTGAGCGAGCAGTACTTC. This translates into CASSQGLAGGLLSEQYF.

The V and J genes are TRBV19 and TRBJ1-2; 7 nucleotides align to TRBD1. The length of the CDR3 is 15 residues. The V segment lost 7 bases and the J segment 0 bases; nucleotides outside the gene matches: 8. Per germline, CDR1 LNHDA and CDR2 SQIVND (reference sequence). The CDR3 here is CASTGTAFTNYGYTF. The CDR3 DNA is TGTGCCAGTACCGGGACAGCTTTTACTAACTATGGCTACACCTTC.

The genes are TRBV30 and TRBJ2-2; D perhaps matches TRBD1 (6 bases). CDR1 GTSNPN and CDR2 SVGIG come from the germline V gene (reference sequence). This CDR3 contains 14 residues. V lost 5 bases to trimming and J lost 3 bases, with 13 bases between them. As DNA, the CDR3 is TGTGCCTGGGCGAGGACAGACCACACCGGGGAGCTGTTTTTT. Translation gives CAWARTDHTGELFF.

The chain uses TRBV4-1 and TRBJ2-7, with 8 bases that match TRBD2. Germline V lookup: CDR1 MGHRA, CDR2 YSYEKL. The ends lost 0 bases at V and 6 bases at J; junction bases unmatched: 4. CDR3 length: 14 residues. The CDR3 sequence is CASSQDLAGGEQYF. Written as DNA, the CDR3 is TGCGCCAGCAGCCAAGATTTGGCGGGAGGCGAGCAGTACTTC.

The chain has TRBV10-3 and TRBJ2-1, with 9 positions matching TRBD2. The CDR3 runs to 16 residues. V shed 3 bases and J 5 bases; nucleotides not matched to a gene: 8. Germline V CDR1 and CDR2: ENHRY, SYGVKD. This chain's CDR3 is CAISDPSGAVDNEQFF. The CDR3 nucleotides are TGTGCCATCAGTGACCCTAGCGGGGCGGTGGACAATGAGCAGTTCTTC.